The entry below describes one T cell receptor (beta chain). The junction and the germline gene differ at one end; a read error may be behind it. The record originates from a study of blood T cell repertoires in COVID-19. Whole-study context: Samples came from the United States, Italy and Spain, spanning acute and convalescent COVID-19. Sources were T cells, B-cell-depleted T cells, or PBMCs; the material itself was cDNA or gDNA.

Under the authors' procedure: Estimates of nucleated cell counts were drawn from the amplification of reference gene primers. TCRdb's copy holds only in-frame clones and misses some; the assay was immunoSEQ multiplex PCR. V, J and clone size are taken as reported in that table, and D and trimming were inferred from the DNA itself. The sample records 200,000 to 300,000 clones, under 90% being singletons. Input material: peripheral blood. The sequence derives from a man between 60 and 75 years old with acute or convalescent COVID-19.

The CDR3 spells CASREAWREDTQYF. In DNA, the CDR3 is TGTGCCAGCAGAGAAGCTTGGCGGGAAGATACGCAGTATTTT. The chain is built from TRBV6-1 and TRBJ2-3; tentatively, D is TRBD2 (6 bases). The CDR3 totals 14 residues. The germline V gene encodes CDR1 MNHNS and CDR2 SASEGT.